This record covers a single T cell receptor beta chain. The antigen is undetermined. The germline gives CDR1 GTSNPN, CDR2 SVGIG (reference sequence). V lost 7 bases and J 2 bases, leaving 21 bases between the germline ends. This CDR3 region has 15 residues. Generated by immunoSEQ multiplex PCR, the TCRdb table keeps only in-frame clones and is missing some. This table holds about a million clones, over 60% found once. The entry originates in a study of shared clonotypes between healthy human individuals. Study context: CD4 naive and memory got three plates each, CD8 naive two, CD8 memory one.

Study-level findings and limits: The study drew on few donors, limiting represented genetic and exposure-history diversity.

The clonotype comes from a man in his late teens or twenties in good health. The genes are TRBV30 and TRBJ2-7; maybe TRBD1 (6 bases). Sequenced input: memory CD4+ T cells sorted from blood. Subset here: CD45RA-negative fraction. The CDR3 sequence: CASTTGTSTPYEQYF. The CDR3 DNA follows: TGTGCCTCGACGACGGGGACATCCACCCCCTACGAGCAGTACTTC.